This T cell receptor (beta chain) derives from a study of T cell responses to AZD1222 COVID-19 vaccine. Overall study results and limits: Just a handful of people given AZD1222 tested seropositive at baseline. Once two AZD1222 doses were given, Spike-specific TCR breadth and depth went up.

This CDR3 has 14 residues. CDR1 and CDR2 (germline): MGHDK, SYGVNS. The germline V and J ends were trimmed by 5 bases and 0 bases, with 8 bases remaining between them. Method: immunoSEQ multiplex PCR; TCRdb's copy keeps in-frame clones and lacks some. The repertoire consists of some 130,000 clones, with around four fifths occurring once and the leading ten covering 4.1%. Comment on this clone: Its specificity is not known.

The clonotype comes from an adult in good health. J is TRBJ1-3 and V is TRBV25-1; D uncertain. The material was peripheral blood, obtained on day 0 of AZD1222 vaccination. CDR3 sequence reads: CASSIAGSGNTIYF. The CDR3, as DNA: TGTGCCAGCAGTATAGCAGGCTCTGGAAACACCATATATTTT.